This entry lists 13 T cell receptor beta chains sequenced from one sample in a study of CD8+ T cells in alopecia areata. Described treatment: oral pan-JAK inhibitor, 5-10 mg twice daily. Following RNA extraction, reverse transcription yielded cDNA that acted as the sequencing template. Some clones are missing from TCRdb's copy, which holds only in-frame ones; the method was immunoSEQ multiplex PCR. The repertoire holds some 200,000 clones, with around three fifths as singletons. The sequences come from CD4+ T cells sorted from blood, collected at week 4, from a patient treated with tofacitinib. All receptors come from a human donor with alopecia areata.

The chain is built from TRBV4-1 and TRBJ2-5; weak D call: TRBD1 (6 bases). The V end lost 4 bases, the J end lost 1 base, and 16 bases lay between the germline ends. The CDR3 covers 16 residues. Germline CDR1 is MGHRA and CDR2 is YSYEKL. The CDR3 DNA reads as TGCGCCAGCAGCCTAACAACGACAGGAGGCCAAGAGACCCAGTACTTC. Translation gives CASSLTTTGGQETQYF.

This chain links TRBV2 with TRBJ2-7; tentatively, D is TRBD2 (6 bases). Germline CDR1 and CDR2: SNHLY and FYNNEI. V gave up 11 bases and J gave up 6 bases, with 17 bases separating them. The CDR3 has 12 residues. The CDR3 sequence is CAARRVLGEQYF. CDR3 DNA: TGTGCCGCCCGGAGGGTGTTGGGCGAGCAGTACTTC. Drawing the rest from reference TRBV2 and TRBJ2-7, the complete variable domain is EPEVTQTPSHQVTQMGQEVILRCVPISNHLYFYWYRQILGQKVEFLVSFYNNEISEKSEIFDDQFSVERPDGSNFTLKIRSTKLEDSAMYFCAARRVLGEQYFGPGTRLTVT.

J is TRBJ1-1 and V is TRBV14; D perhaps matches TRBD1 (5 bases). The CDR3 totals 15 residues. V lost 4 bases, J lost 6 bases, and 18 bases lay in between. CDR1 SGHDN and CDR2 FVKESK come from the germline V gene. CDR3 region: CASSLEPWDRAEAFF. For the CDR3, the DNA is TGTGCCAGCAGCCTAGAGCCCTGGGACCGAGCTGAAGCTTTCTTT.

The CDR3 loop is CASSFRQGEAYEQYF. The CDR3 coding sequence is TGTGCCAGCAGCTTTCGACAGGGAGAAGCCTACGAGCAGTACTTC. The chain joins TRBV5-6 to TRBJ2-7; 7 nucleotides agree with TRBD1. Germline-derived CDR1 and CDR2 are SGHDT and YYEEEE. The J segment lost 2 bases and the V segment lost 2 bases, leaving 7 bases of the junction unmatched. The CDR3 totals 15 residues.

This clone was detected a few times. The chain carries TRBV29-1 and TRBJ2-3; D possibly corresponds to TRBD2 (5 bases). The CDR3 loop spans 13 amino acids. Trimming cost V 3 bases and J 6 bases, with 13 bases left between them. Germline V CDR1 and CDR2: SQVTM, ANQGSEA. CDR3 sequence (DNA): TGCAGCGTTGACAGTACCCGCGGGGATACGCAGTATTTT. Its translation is CSVDSTRGDTQYF.

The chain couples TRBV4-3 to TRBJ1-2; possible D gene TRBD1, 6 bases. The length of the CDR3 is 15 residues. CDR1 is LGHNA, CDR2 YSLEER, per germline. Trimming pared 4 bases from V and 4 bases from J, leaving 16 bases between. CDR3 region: CASSPGTSSPYGYTF. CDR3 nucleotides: TGCGCCAGCAGCCCCGGGACAAGTAGCCCCTATGGCTACACCTTC.

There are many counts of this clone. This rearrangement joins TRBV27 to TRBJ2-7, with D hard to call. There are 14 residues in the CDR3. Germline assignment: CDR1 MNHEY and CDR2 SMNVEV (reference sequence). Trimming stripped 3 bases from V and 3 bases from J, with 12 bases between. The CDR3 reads CASSFGPTGYEQYF. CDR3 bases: TGTGCCAGCAGTTTTGGGCCTACTGGCTACGAGCAGTACTTC.

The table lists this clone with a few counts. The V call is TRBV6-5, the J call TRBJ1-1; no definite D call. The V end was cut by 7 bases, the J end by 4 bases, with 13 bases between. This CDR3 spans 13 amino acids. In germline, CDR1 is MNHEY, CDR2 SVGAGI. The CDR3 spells CASTIGRFTEAFF. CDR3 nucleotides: TGTGCCAGCACTATAGGACGATTCACTGAAGCTTTCTTT.

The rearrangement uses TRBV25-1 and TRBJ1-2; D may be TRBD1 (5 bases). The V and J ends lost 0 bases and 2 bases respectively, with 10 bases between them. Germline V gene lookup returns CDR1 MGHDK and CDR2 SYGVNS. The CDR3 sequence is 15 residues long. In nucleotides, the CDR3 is TGTGCCAGCAGTGAATACCAGGGCAGGAACTATGGCTACACCTTC. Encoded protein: CASSEYQGRNYGYTF.

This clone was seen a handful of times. Here the CDR3 reads CASSTGPEEYEQYF. As DNA, the CDR3 is TGTGCCAGCAGCACCGGACCCGAAGAGTACGAGCAGTACTTC. The V gene is TRBV9, the J gene TRBJ2-7; D call uncertain. The CDR3 is 14 amino acids. Germline CDR1 reads SGDLS; CDR2 reads YYNGEE. Trimming took off 4 bases at V and 4 bases at J, with 15 bases between the two ends.

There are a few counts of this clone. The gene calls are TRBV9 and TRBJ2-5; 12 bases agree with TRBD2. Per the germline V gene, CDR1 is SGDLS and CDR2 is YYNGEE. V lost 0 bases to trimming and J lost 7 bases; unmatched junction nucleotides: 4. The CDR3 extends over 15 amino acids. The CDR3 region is CASSVAETSGGTQYF. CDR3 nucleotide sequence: TGTGCCAGCAGCGTAGCGGAGACTAGCGGGGGGACCCAGTACTTC.

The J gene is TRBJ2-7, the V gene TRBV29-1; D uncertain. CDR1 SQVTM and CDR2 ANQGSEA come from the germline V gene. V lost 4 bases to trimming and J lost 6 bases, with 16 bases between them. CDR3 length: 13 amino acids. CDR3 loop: CSVVRPGRFEQYF. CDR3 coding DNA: TGCAGCGTTGTAAGGCCGGGTAGGTTCGAGCAGTACTTC.

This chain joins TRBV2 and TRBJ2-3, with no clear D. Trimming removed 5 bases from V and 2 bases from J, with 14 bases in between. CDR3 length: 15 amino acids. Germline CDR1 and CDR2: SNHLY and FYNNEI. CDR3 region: CASSLGITITDTQYF. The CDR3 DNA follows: TGTGCCAGCAGTTTAGGAATAACCATCACAGATACGCAGTATTTT.